Presented here are 14 T cell receptor beta chains from one specimen sequenced in a study of control samples from healthy donors and cancer patients. The method was immunoSEQ multiplex PCR; TCRdb's version includes in-frame clones alone and lacks a portion of them. This sample's table reports about 200,000 clones. The sequenced material came from blood. The receptors were gathered from a woman in her twenties or thirties in good health.

The rearrangement joins TRBV21-1 to TRBJ1-1; TRBD1 reflects the table's D call only, with no check against the DNA. TRBV21-1 counts as a pseudogene. The CDR3 runs 13 residues. The CDR3 DNA reads TGTGCCAGCAGCGGTGACCGAACAGGTGTAGCTTTCTTT. Its translation is CASSGDRTGVAFF.

The chain links TRBV19 to TRBJ1-1; possible D gene TRBD1, 6 bases. Germline V CDR1 and CDR2: LNHDA, SQIVND (reference sequence). Between the trimmed V and J ends, which lost 4 bases and 8 bases, there was a span of 17 bases. CDR3 length equals 14 residues. CDR3 DNA: TGTGCCAGTAGTAAGTCGTACAGGGCCATCGAAGCTTTCTTT. Encoded protein: CASSKSYRAIEAFF.

The chain links TRBV5-1 to TRBJ1-2; 7 nucleotides agree with TRBD1. Trimming removed 4 bases from V and 3 bases from J; junction bases left unmatched: 6. Per the germline V gene, CDR1 is SGHRS and CDR2 is YFSETQ. This CDR3 region has 14 residues. CDR3 amino acids: CASSATGTDYGYTF. The CDR3, as DNA: TGCGCCAGCAGCGCCACCGGGACAGACTATGGCTACACCTTC. The full variable domain, completed using reference TRBV5-1 and TRBJ1-2, is KAGVTQTPRYLIKTRGQQVTLSCSPISGHRSVSWYQQTPGQGLQFLFEYFSETQRNKGNFPGRFSGRQFSNSRSEMNVSTLELGDSALYLCASSATGTDYGYTFGSGTRLTVV.

The chain recombines TRBV27 with TRBJ2-1; the D gene is possibly TRBD2 (6 bases). This CDR3 contains 15 residues. Germline V gene data show CDR1 as MNHEY and CDR2 as SMNVEV (reference sequence). Trimming removed 2 bases from V and 5 bases from J, with 13 bases in between. As DNA, the CDR3 is TGTGCCAGCAGTTTACTGGGGAGGTGGGACAATGAGCAGTTCTTC. Protein sequence: CASSLLGRWDNEQFF.

The chain is built from TRBV10-3 and TRBJ1-5; D is ambiguous. Germline CDR1 ENHRY, CDR2 SYGVKD. V dropped 7 bases and J dropped 7 bases, with 17 bases sitting between them. The CDR3 spans 14 residues. For the CDR3, the DNA is TGTGCCATCAAGTCGCCGGACTATGGGCAGCCCCAGCATTTT. Translated, it gives CAIKSPDYGQPQHF.

This chain links TRBV15 with TRBJ2-1; the match to TRBD2 covers 12 bases. Germline CDR1 and CDR2: LNHNV and YYDKDF (reference sequence). The CDR3 loop spans 15 amino acids. With V trimmed by 3 bases and J by 4 bases, 1 base remained unmatched. Here the CDR3 DNA reads TGTGCCACCAGCAGCGGACTAGCGGGATACAATGAGCAGTTCTTC. Translating gives CATSSGLAGYNEQFF. The variable domain in full, with the rest retrieved from reference TRBV15 and TRBJ2-1, is DAMVIQNPRYQVTQFGKPVTLSCSQTLNHNVMYWYQQKSSQAPKLLFHYYDKDFNNEADTPDNFQSRRPNTSFCFLDIRSPGLGDTAMYLCATSSGLAGYNEQFFGPGTRLTVL.

The chain is built from TRBV30 and TRBJ1-5; D gene ambiguous. This CDR3 has 14 residues. V lost 0 bases to trimming and J lost 5 bases, with 11 bases between them. Germline V gene lookup returns CDR1 GTSNPN and CDR2 SVGIG (reference sequence). The CDR3 loop reads CAWSVVGSYQPQHF. The CDR3, as DNA: TGTGCCTGGAGTGTAGTAGGGTCTTATCAGCCCCAGCATTTT.

The CDR3 region is CASSRLPENEQYF. CDR3 coding DNA: TGTGCCAGCAGCCGTCTACCGGAGAACGAGCAGTACTTC. The rearrangement joins TRBV11-2 to TRBJ2-7; D not resolved. The CDR3 extends over 13 amino acids. With 5 bases removed from V and 5 bases from J, the gap between germline ends came to 13 bases. Germline V gives CDR1 SGHAT, CDR2 FQNNGV.

The chain is built from TRBV10-1 and TRBJ2-3, with D uncertain. The V and J ends lost 3 bases and 0 bases respectively, with 4 bases between them. The germline V gene has CDR1 WNHNN and CDR2 SYGVQD (reference sequence). The CDR3 sequence is 13 residues long. The chain's CDR3 is CASSDSSTDTQYF. The CDR3 DNA is TGCGCCAGCAGTGACTCTAGCACAGATACGCAGTATTTT.

This chain joins TRBV11-1 and TRBJ2-1; 7 positions agree with TRBD1. After removal of 5 bases from V and 5 bases from J, the junction contained 9 bases not matched to a gene. CDR3 size: 15 residues. Germline assignment: CDR1 SGHAT and CDR2 FQDESV (reference sequence). This CDR3 is CASSPLAGTDNEQFF. Here the CDR3 DNA reads TGTGCCAGCAGCCCCTTGGCCGGGACAGACAATGAGCAGTTCTTC.

The gene calls are TRBV7-9 and TRBJ2-1; D assignment may be TRBD1 or TRBD2 (5 bases each). The CDR3 sequence is 13 residues long. The germline gives CDR1 SEHNR, CDR2 FQNEAQ (reference sequence). V was shortened by 4 bases and J by 5 bases, with 9 bases between the two germline ends. The CDR3 is CASSWGTNNEQFF. CDR3 bases: TGTGCCAGCAGCTGGGGGACCAACAATGAGCAGTTCTTC. Filled out from reference TRBV7-9 and TRBJ2-1, the complete variable domain reads DTGVSQNPRHKITKRGQNVTFRCDPISEHNRLYWYRQTLGQGPEFLTYFQNEAQLEKSRLLSDRFSAERPKGSFSTLEIQRTEQGDSAMYLCASSWGTNNEQFFGPGTRLTVL.

The chain carries TRBV28 and TRBJ2-7, with 7 nucleotides matching TRBD1. Germline V gene lookup returns CDR1 MDHEN and CDR2 SYDVKM. The V and J ends lost 6 bases and 4 bases, in that order; junction bases with no gene match: 6. The CDR3 extends over 13 amino acids. Written as DNA, the CDR3 is TGTGCCAGCAGAGGGACAGACGATTACGAGCAGTACTTC. It is translated as CASRGTDDYEQYF.

V usage is TRBV18 and J usage is TRBJ2-5, with D possibly TRBD2 on 5 matching bases. The CDR3 loop spans 15 amino acids. Germline assignment: CDR1 KGHSH and CDR2 LQKENI. V lost 3 bases and J lost 4, with 15 bases in between. The CDR3 bases are TGTGCCAGCTCACCGACGAAGGTAGCGATAGAGACCCAGTACTTC. It yields the protein CASSPTKVAIETQYF.

The rearrangement uses TRBV25-1 and TRBJ1-2, with D perhaps matching TRBD1 (6 bases). CDR1 and CDR2 from the germline V gene are MGHDK and SYGVNS. Trimming removed 1 base at V and 8 bases at J, with 14 bases between. CDR3 length: 14 residues. The CDR3: CASSEWETGGGYTF. The CDR3, as DNA: TGTGCCAGCAGTGAATGGGAAACGGGGGGCGGCTACACCTTC.